The clone carrying this TCR beta chain was counted between two and nine times. Antigen: not known. The sample originates from a study of T-cell memory formation after mild COVID-19. General study results and limits: The main location of contracting CD4+ clones was CM and EM, and that of contracting CD8+ clones was EMRA. The study detected some responding clones in pre-infection memory, suggesting cross-reactive memory joined.

In TCRdb, the 5' RACE reads were re-called with MiXCR into one record per CDR3 protein. The sample has about 390,000 distinct CDR3 sequences, under 25% seen once. CDR1 is GTSNPN, CDR2 SVGIG, per germline (reference sequence). Trimming removed 4 bases from V and 8 bases from J; junction bases left unmatched: 16. The CDR3 is 16 residues long. The sequenced sample consisted of PBMCs or a T cell subset sorted from them (not recorded which). The J gene is TRBJ1-4, the V gene TRBV30; TRBD1 matches 7 bases. The TCR was taken from an adult woman who had mild COVID-19 (a few samples of this study predate the infection). Cell type and time point are not known. In DNA form, the CDR3 reads TGTGCCTGGATCCCCACAGGGGCTTGGAGATCGGAAAAACTGTTTTTT. Its protein product is CAWIPTGAWRSEKLFF.